This note documents a single TCR beta chain sequence. This clone was seen more than once but under ten times. Its cognate antigen has yet to be identified. Base qualities are missing; no much larger clone stands one base away. V gives up 0 bases and J gives up 6 bases, and the segment between their germline ends measures 8 bases. From the germline V gene, CDR1 is SGHAT and CDR2 is FQNNGV. The CDR3 numbers 13 residues from cysteine through phenylalanine. Here the CDR3 DNA is all that survives: 39 bases in frame from base 1. The library was prepared using the immunoSEQ multiplex PCR assay. As stored in TCRdb, this immuneACCESS dataset retains in-frame rearrangements with V and J assigned. A fraction of the clones does not appear; measured against another copy, unresolved V genes explain less than half of the discrepancy, and the remainder lacks a known reason. Recorded for this sample are almost 55,000 clones; about 93% of them occurred a single time. The ten largest clones capture approximately 0.2% of the sample.

This specimen comes from a study of technical replicates of blood from a handful of donors (TCRdb year 2017). The sequencing sample was made of T cells isolated from PBMCs. The chain employs TRBV11-2 and TRBJ1-1; possibly the D gene is TRBD1, per 6 matching bases. The clonotype was recovered from a human donor in good health. The DNA is TGTGCCAGCAGCTTAGAGGGGGGGCCTGAAGCTTTCTTT. This yields the protein CASSLEGGPEAFF.